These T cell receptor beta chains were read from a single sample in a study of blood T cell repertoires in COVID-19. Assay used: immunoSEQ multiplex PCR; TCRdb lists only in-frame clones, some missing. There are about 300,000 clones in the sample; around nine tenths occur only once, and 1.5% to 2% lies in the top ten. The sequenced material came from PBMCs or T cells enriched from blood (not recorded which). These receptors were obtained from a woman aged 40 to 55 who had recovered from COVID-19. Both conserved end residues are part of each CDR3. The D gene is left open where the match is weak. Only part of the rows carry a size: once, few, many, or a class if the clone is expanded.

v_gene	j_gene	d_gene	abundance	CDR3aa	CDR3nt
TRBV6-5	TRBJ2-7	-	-	CASSTEGGNDREQYF	TGTGCCAGCAGCACCGAAGGGGGAAATGACAGAGAGCAGTACTTC
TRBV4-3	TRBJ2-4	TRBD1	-	CASSQVARGAKNIQYF	TGCGCCAGCAGCCAAGTGGCCAGGGGGGCCAAAAACATTCAGTACTTC
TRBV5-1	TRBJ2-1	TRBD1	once	CASSRQGAGKDEQFF	TGCGCCAGCAGCAGGCAGGGGGCGGGGAAGGATGAGCAGTTCTTC
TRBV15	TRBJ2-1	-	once	CATSPSGYNEQFF	TGTGCCACCAGTCCAAGCGGGTACAATGAGCAGTTCTTC
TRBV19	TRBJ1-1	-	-	CASSINSLNTEAFF	TGTGCCAGTAGTATTAATTCGTTGAACACTGAAGCTTTCTTT
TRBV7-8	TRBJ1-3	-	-	CASSWGDSGNTIYF	TGTGCCAGCAGCTGGGGGGACTCTGGAAACACCATATATTTT
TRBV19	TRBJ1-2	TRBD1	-	CASNLPSGGGYGYTF	TGTGCCAGTAACCTACCCTCAGGGGGCGGCTATGGCTACACCTTC
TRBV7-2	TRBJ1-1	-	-	CASSSLGGWTGMGTEAFF	TGTGCCAGCAGCTCCCTGGGGGGGTGGACCGGTATGGGGACTGAAGCTTTCTTT
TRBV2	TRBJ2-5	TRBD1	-	CASSSDRGRETQYF	TGTGCCAGCAGTTCAGACAGGGGAAGGGAGACCCAGTACTTC
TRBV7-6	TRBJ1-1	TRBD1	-	CASSLGGTGLSTEAFF	TGTGCCAGCAGCTTAGGGGGGACAGGACTTAGCACTGAAGCTTTCTTT
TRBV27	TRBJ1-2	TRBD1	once	CASSLSNRGGYTF	TGTGCCAGCAGTTTATCGAACAGGGGAGGCTACACCTTC
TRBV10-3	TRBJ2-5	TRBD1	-	CAISESSSGGTQYF	TGTGCCATCAGTGAGTCGTCCTCAGGGGGGACCCAGTACTTC
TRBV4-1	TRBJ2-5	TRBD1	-	CASSQGTGVFLETQYF	TGCGCCAGCAGCCAAGGGACAGGGGTGTTTTTAGAGACCCAGTACTTC
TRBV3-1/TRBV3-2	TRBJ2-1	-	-	CASSQGPEQFF	TGTGCCAGCAGCCAAGGGCCCGAGCAGTTCTTC
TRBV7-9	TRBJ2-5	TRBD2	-	CASSLGVAGQETQYF	TGTGCCAGCAGCTTAGGGGTAGCGGGGCAAGAGACCCAGTACTTC
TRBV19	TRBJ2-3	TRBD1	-	CASSRTGGGGTDTQYF	TGTGCCAGTAGTAGGACAGGGGGCGGAGGGACAGATACGCAGTATTTT
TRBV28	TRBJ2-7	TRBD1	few	CASSSRDRIYEQYF	TGTGCCAGCAGTTCCCGGGACAGAATTTACGAGCAGTACTTC
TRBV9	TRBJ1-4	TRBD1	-	CASSEGQRNEKLFF	TGTGCCAGCAGCGAGGGACAGAGAAACGAAAAACTGTTTTTT
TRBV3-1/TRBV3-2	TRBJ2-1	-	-	CASSRTPREQFF	TGTGCCAGCAGCCGCACCCCGCGGGAGCAGTTCTTC
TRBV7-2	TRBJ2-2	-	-	CASSLVGGAGELFF	TGTGCCAGCAGCTTAGTAGGGGGGGCCGGGGAGCTGTTTTTT
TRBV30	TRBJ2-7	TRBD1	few	CAWSPLDRGHEQYF	TGTGCCTGGAGCCCCCTCGACAGGGGCCACGAGCAGTACTTC
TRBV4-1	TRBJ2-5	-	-	CASSQVLAVGTQYF	TGCGCCAGCAGCCAAGTATTAGCGGTAGGGACCCAGTACTTC
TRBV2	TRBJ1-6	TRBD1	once	CASSPGQVHNSPLHF	TGTGCCAGCAGTCCGGGACAGGTGCATAATTCACCCCTCCACTTT
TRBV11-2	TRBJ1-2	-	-	CASSPTDSYYGYTF	TGTGCCAGCAGCCCTACGGACAGCTACTATGGCTACACCTTC
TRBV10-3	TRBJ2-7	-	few	CAISESLRTAYEQYF	TGTGCCATCAGTGAGTCGTTACGTACGGCCTACGAGCAGTACTTC
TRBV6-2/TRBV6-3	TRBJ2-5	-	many	CASSYAVYQETQYF	TGTGCCAGCAGTTACGCGGTTTACCAAGAGACCCAGTACTTC
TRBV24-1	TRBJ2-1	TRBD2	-	CATSVGGSNNEQFF	TGTGCCACCAGTGTCGGCGGGAGTAACAATGAGCAGTTCTTC
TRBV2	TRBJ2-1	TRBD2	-	CASSQGVTSAFF	TGTGCCAGCAGTCAAGGCGTGACTAGCGCGTTCTTC
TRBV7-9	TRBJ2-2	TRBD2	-	CASSSLAGSSGELFF	TGTGCCAGCAGCTCTCTAGCGGGGAGCAGTGGGGAGCTGTTTTTT
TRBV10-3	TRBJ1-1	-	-	CAISGEMNTEAFF	TGTGCCATCAGTGGGGAGATGAACACTGAAGCTTTCTTT
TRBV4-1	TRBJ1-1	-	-	CASSRPPDSLMNTEAFF	TGCGCCAGCAGCCGACCCCCGGACAGCCTCATGAACACTGAAGCTTTCTTT
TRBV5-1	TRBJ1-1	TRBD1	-	CASRRDRDMNTEAFF	TGCGCCAGCCGCAGGGACAGAGATATGAACACTGAAGCTTTCTTT
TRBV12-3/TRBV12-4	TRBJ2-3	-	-	CASKLAGDTQYF	TGTGCCAGCAAACTAGCCGGAGATACGCAGTATTTT
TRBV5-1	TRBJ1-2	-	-	CASSLTPGNYGYTF	TGCGCCAGCAGCCTGACCCCAGGGAACTATGGCTACACCTTC
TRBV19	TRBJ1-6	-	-	CATVGSSYNSPLHF	TGTGCCACCGTGGGGAGCTCCTATAATTCACCCCTCCACTTT
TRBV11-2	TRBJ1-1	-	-	CASSLNPLGVIEAFF	TGTGCCAGCAGCTTAAACCCCTTAGGGGTGATAGAAGCTTTCTTT
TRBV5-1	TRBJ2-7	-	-	CASSLLLGRGGEQYF	TGCGCCAGCAGCTTGTTGTTAGGCAGGGGAGGGGAGCAGTACTTC
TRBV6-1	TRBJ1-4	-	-	CASSEQGGKLFF	TGTGCCAGCAGTGAACAGGGTGGAAAACTGTTTTTT
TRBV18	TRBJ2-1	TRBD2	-	CASSSTSGRAYNEQFF	TGTGCCAGCTCATCGACTAGCGGGAGGGCATACAATGAGCAGTTCTTC
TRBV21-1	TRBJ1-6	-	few	CASSKVCGTYNSPLHF	TGTGCCAGCAGCAAAGTGTGTGGGACTTATAATTCACCCCTCCACTTT